The TCR beta chain under discussion was sequenced for a study of T-cell reconstitution after alpha-beta-depleted transplantation in children. Unique molecular identifiers featured in how the TCRbeta library was prepared. TCRdb reanalysed the PCR reads using MiXCR and keeps one entry per CDR3 protein. This sample has approximately 400,000 distinct CDR3 sequences; approximately 10% occur once, and the top ten carry roughly 5.5%. This clonotype was counted between two and nine times. The CDR3 runs 16 residues. The germline V gene encodes CDR1 SGHDT and CDR2 YYEEEE. Trimming removed 4 bases at V and 1 base at J, with 14 bases between.

Sequenced material: PBMCs from the stem cell graft donor, taken from the stem cell graft. This receptor was obtained from a human donor who donated a stem cell graft to a child with acute myeloid leukemia. This rearrangement joins TRBV5-6 to TRBJ2-2; either TRBD1 or TRBD2 may fit D (5 bases each). DNA of the CDR3: TGTGCCAGCAGCCCCCCCGGGACCATGAACACCGGGGAGCTGTTTTTT. This gives the protein CASSPPGTMNTGELFF.